A selection of T cell receptor beta chains follows, all from one sample in a study of blood T cell repertoires in COVID-19. Here immunoSEQ multiplex PCR was the method, and the copy in TCRdb shows in-frame clones only, minus some. This sample has more than 200,000 clones, with about nine tenths found just once. Source material: peripheral blood. Receptor source: a man aged 45-60 years with COVID-19, enrolled during active disease. The CDR3 runs from the conserved cysteine through the conserved F or W. A D gene is named only where the DNA matches it firmly. For some rows the clone size is stated as once, few or many, or as a class when expanded; others skip it.

V	size	D	J	CDR3	DNA
TRBV5-6	-	TRBD1	TRBJ1-6	CASSLAGTGDSPLHF	TGTGCCAGCAGCTTGGCCGGGACAGGGGATTCACCCCTCCACTTT
TRBV3-1/TRBV3-2	once	TRBD2	TRBJ2-1	CASSQESSGRAGQFF	TGTGCCAGCAGCCAAGAATCTAGCGGGAGGGCCGGGCAGTTCTTC
TRBV6-4	-	TRBD1	TRBJ1-5	CASSDPPRGQGCNQPQHF	TGTGCCAGCAGTGACCCCCCCCGGGGACAGGGGTGCAATCAGCCCCAGCATTTT
TRBV11-2	-	TRBD2	TRBJ2-7	CASSSTSGRPDSYEQYF	TGTGCCAGCAGCTCCACTAGCGGGAGACCGGACTCCTACGAGCAGTACTTC
TRBV4-2	-	-	TRBJ2-2	CASSQEGQVSNTGELFF	TGTGCCAGCAGCCAAGAGGGGCAGGTGTCGAACACCGGGGAGCTGTTTTTT
TRBV6-5	-	TRBD1	TRBJ1-5	CASSRQGDRPQHF	TGTGCCAGCAGTCGCCAGGGGGATCGGCCCCAGCATTTT
TRBV29-1	-	TRBD1	TRBJ1-4	CSVEVPSGGTRIGKLFF	TGCAGCGTTGAAGTGCCCTCAGGGGGGACAAGGATAGGAAAACTGTTTTTT
TRBV18	-	-	TRBJ1-5	CASSPPAGAGFRQPQHF	TGTGCCAGCTCACCACCGGCAGGGGCCGGGTTCCGTCAGCCCCAGCATTTT
TRBV3-1/TRBV3-2	-	-	TRBJ2-2	CASSQDYAGKNTGELFF	TGTGCCAGCAGCCAAGATTACGCAGGGAAGAACACCGGGGAGCTGTTTTTT
TRBV24-1	-	-	TRBJ1-5	CATSETPRGVGLVQPQHF	TGTGCCACCAGTGAAACGCCCAGGGGAGTTGGGTTAGTCCAGCCCCAGCATTTT
TRBV5-1	once	-	TRBJ2-1	CASSLSTGVNEQFF	TGCGCCAGCAGCTTGAGTACAGGAGTTAATGAGCAGTTCTTC
TRBV9	-	TRBD2	TRBJ2-2	CASSAVGGGAATGELFF	TGTGCCAGCAGCGCCGTGGGCGGGGGGGCGGCTACCGGGGAGCTGTTTTTT
TRBV6-5	once	TRBD2	TRBJ2-1	CASRVGLAGLNEQFF	TGTGCCAGCAGGGTAGGACTAGCGGGACTCAATGAGCAGTTCTTC
TRBV18	-	TRBD1	TRBJ1-2	CASSPPPGQGGGYTF	TGTGCCAGCTCACCACCTCCCGGACAGGGGGGTGGCTACACCTTC
TRBV6-5	-	-	TRBJ2-3	CASSSRGRPFTQYF	TGTGCCAGCAGCTCCAGAGGTCGCCCGTTTACGCAGTATTTT
TRBV7-3	-	-	TRBJ2-1	CASSQQGSPYNEQFF	TGTGCCAGCAGTCAACAGGGTTCCCCCTACAATGAGCAGTTCTTC
TRBV4-1	-	-	TRBJ2-1	CASSDVGGYEQFF	TGCGCCAGCAGCGACGTTGGGGGGTATGAGCAGTTCTTC
TRBV3-1/TRBV3-2	-	-	TRBJ2-7	CASSQGPTGISYEQYF	TGTGCCAGCAGCCAAGGACCCACAGGTATTTCCTACGAGCAGTACTTC
TRBV28	-	TRBD1	TRBJ2-3	CASSTPDRGRGYF	TGTGCCAGCAGTACCCCCGACAGGGGAAGAGGGTATTTT
TRBV10-3	once	TRBD1	TRBJ1-3	CAISEDRGFSGNTIYF	TGTGCCATCAGTGAGGACAGGGGTTTCTCTGGAAACACCATATATTTT
TRBV29-1	-	TRBD1	TRBJ1-3	CSVGTGLSSGNTIYF	TGCAGCGTTGGGACAGGGCTTAGCTCTGGAAACACCATATATTTT
TRBV28	-	-	TRBJ2-7	CASSFSAGFGNYEQYF	TGTGCCAGCAGTTTCAGCGCGGGTTTTGGGAATTACGAGCAGTACTTC
TRBV7-7	once	-	TRBJ1-4	CASSPTATNEKLFF	TGTGCCAGCAGCCCGACAGCTACTAATGAAAAACTGTTTTTT
TRBV2	-	-	TRBJ2-7	CASSADFSYEQYF	TGTGCCAGCAGTGCGGACTTTTCCTACGAGCAGTACTTC
TRBV6-5	-	-	TRBJ1-2	CASCHRGGNGYTF	TGTGCCAGTTGCCACCGGGGAGGAAATGGCTACACCTTC
TRBV27	-	TRBD2	TRBJ2-1	CASWELAGGEQFF	TGTGCCAGCTGGGAACTAGCGGGCGGTGAGCAGTTCTTC
TRBV12-5	once	-	TRBJ1-2	CASGSHLTRGLYGYTF	TGTGCTAGTGGTTCACACCTGACAAGAGGGCTCTACGGCTACACCTTC
TRBV9	-	TRBD2	TRBJ2-4	CASSVGLAGVGVVIQYF	TGTGCCAGCAGCGTAGGTCTAGCGGGAGTCGGTGTTGTCATTCAGTACTTC
TRBV5-4	-	-	TRBJ1-1	CASSLTGLNTEAFF	TGTGCCAGCAGCTTGACAGGTCTGAACACTGAAGCTTTCTTT
TRBV6-5	-	TRBD2	TRBJ2-7	CASTNSGYEQYF	TGTGCCAGCACCAATAGCGGGTACGAGCAGTACTTC
TRBV18	-	TRBD1	TRBJ2-3	CASSRRQGDSTDTQYF	TGTGCCAGCTCACGCCGACAGGGGGATAGCACAGATACGCAGTATTTT
TRBV6-5	-	-	TRBJ2-3	CASSYSAGPSTDTQYF	TGTGCCAGCAGTTACTCGGCGGGCCCCTCCACAGATACGCAGTATTTT
TRBV7-9	-	TRBD1	TRBJ1-5	CASSFGQGGGQPQHF	TGTGCCAGCAGCTTTGGACAGGGAGGTGGTCAGCCCCAGCATTTT
TRBV7-6	-	-	TRBJ2-5	CASSFRGDSYQETQYF	TGTGCCAGCAGCTTTAGGGGGGACAGCTACCAAGAGACCCAGTACTTC
TRBV7-2	once	TRBD2	TRBJ2-5	CASSSPTSGIRQTQYF	TGTGCCAGCAGCTCACCGACTAGCGGGATTAGACAGACCCAGTACTTC
TRBV6-4	-	TRBD2	TRBJ2-1	CASSDSLAGESNEQFF	TGTGCCAGCAGTGACTCGCTAGCGGGAGAATCGAATGAGCAGTTCTTC
TRBV7-3	-	TRBD1	TRBJ1-2	CASSPDGRGPNYGYTF	TGTGCCAGCAGCCCAGATGGCAGGGGGCCTAACTATGGCTACACCTTC
TRBV5-1	-	-	TRBJ1-1	CASSLEGLIENTEAFF	TGCGCCAGCAGCTTGGAGGGACTTATTGAGAACACTGAAGCTTTCTTT